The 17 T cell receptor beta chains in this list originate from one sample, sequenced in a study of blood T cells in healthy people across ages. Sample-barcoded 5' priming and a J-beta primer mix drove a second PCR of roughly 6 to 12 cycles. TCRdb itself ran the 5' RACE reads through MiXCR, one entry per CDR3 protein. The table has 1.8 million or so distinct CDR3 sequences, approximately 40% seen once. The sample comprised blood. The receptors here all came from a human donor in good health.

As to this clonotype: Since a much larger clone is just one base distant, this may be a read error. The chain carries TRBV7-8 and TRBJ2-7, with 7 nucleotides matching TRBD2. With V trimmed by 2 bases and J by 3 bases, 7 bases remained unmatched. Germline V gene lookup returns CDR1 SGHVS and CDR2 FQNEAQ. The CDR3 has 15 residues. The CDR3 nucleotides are TGTGCCAGCAGCTTAACGGGAGGTGGACGCTACGAGCAGTACTTC. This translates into CASSLTGGGRYEQYF.

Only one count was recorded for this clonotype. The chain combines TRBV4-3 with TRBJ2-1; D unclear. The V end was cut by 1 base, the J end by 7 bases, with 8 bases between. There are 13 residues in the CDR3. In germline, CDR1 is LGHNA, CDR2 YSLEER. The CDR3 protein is CASSQVTGNEQFF. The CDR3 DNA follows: TGCGCCAGCAGCCAAGTGACTGGGAATGAGCAGTTCTTC.

CDR3 in amino acids: CASINHPSDNNYGYTF. The CDR3 DNA reads TGTGCCAGCATCAATCACCCTTCCGACAACAACTATGGCTACACCTTC. The chain uses TRBV6-5 and TRBJ1-2; D call uncertain. This CDR3 spans 16 amino acids. CDR1 is MNHEY, CDR2 SVGAGI, per germline. V shed 7 bases and J shed 2 bases, with 20 bases lying between them.

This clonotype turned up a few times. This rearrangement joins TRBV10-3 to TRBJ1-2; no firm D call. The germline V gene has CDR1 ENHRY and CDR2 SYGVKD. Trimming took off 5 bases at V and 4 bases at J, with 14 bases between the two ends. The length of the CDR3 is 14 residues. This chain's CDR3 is CAISREQRFYGYTF. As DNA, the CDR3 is TGTGCCATCAGTCGGGAACAGCGATTCTATGGCTACACCTTC.

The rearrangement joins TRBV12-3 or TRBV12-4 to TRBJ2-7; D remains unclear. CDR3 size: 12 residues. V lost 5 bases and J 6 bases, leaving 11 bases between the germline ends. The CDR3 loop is CASSPLPIEQYF. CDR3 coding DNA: TGTGCCAGCAGTCCTTTGCCTATCGAGCAGTACTTC.

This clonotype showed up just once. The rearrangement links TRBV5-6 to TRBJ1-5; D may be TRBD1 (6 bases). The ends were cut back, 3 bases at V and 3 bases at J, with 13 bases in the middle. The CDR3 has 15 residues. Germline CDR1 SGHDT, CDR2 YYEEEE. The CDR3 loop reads CASSWGPGINQPQHF. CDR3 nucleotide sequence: TGTGCCAGCAGCTGGGGGCCGGGGATCAATCAGCCCCAGCATTTT.

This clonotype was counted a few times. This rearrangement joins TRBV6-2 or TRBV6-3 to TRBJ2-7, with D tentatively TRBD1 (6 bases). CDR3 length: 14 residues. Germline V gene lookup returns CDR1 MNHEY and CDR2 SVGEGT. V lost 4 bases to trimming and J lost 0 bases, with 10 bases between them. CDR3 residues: CASSSRQDSYEQYF. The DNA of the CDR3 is TGTGCCAGCAGTTCGAGACAGGACTCCTACGAGCAGTACTTC.

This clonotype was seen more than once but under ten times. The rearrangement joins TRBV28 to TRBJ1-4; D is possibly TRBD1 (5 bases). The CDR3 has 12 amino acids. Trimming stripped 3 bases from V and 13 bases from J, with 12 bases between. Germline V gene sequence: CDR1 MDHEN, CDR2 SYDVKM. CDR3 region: CASSLGPWVLFF. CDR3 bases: TGTGCCAGCAGTTTGGGACCCTGGGTACTGTTTTTT.

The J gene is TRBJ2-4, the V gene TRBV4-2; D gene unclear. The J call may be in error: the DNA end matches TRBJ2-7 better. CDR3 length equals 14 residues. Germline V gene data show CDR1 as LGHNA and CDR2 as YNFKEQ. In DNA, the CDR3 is TGTGCCAGCAGCCAGACCCGGGCCCCCTCCGAGCAGTACTTC. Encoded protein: CASSQTRAPSEQYF.

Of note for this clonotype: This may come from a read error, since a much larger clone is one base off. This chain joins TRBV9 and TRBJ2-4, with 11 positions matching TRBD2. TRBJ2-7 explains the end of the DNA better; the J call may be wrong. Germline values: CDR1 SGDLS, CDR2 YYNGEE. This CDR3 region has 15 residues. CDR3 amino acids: CASRVTSGGSLEQYF. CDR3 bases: TGTGCCAGCAGGGTAACTAGCGGGGGCTCTCTCGAGCAGTACTTC.

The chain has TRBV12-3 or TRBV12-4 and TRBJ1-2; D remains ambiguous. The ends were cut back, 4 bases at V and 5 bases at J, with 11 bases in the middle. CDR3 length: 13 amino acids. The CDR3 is CASSSTLGYGYTF. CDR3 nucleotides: TGTGCCAGCAGTTCGACCCTCGGGTATGGCTACACCTTC.

CDR3 nucleotide sequence: TGTGCCAGCAGCTTAGCGTCGGAAGTAATTGGGACGAGAGCGTACTTC. Translation: CASSLASEVIGTRAYF. This sequence joins TRBV7-2 and TRBJ2-5; D is tentatively TRBD1 or TRBD2 (5 bases each). This CDR3 has 16 residues. CDR1 is SGHTA, CDR2 FQGNSA, per germline. The V and J ends lost 0 bases and 13 bases respectively, with 24 bases between them. The whole variable domain, filled in from reference TRBV7-2 and TRBJ2-5, reads GAGVSQSPSNKVTEKGKDVELRCDPISGHTALYWYRQSLGQGLEFLIYFQGNSAPDKSGLPSDRFSAERTGGSVSTLTIQRTQQEDSAVYLCASSLASEVIGTRAYFGPGTRLLVL.

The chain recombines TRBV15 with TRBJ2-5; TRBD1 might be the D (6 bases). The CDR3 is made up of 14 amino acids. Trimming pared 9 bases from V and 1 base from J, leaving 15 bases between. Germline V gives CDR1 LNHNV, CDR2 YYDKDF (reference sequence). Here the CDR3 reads CATADSLLQETQYF. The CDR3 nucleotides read TGTGCCACGGCGGACAGCCTCCTCCAAGAGACCCAGTACTTC.

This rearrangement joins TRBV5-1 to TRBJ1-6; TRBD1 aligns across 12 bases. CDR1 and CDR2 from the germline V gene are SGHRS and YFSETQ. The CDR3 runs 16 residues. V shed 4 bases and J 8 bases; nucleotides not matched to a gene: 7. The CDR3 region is CASSTGTGGLYSPLHF. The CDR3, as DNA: TGCGCCAGCAGCACTGGGACAGGGGGCTTGTATTCACCCCTCCACTTT.

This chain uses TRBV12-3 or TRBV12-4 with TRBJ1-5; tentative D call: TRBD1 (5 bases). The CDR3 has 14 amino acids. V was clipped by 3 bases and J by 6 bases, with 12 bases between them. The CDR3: CASSLGRGTQPQHF. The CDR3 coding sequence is TGTGCCAGCAGTTTGGGGCGGGGGACTCAGCCCCAGCATTTT.

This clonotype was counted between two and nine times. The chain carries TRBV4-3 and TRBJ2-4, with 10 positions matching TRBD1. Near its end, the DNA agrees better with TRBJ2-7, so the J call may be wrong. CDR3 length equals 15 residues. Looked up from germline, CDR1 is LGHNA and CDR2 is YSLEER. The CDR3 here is CASSQPGTGVVEQYF. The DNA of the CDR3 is TGCGCCAGCAGCCAACCAGGGACAGGGGTAGTCGAGCAGTACTTC.

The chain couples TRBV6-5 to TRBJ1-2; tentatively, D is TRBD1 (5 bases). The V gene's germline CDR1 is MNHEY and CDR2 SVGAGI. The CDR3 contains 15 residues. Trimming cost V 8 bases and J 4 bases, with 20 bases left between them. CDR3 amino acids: CASSREGSKGYGYTF. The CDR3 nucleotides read TGTGCCAGCTCAAGAGAGGGGAGTAAGGGCTATGGCTACACCTTC.